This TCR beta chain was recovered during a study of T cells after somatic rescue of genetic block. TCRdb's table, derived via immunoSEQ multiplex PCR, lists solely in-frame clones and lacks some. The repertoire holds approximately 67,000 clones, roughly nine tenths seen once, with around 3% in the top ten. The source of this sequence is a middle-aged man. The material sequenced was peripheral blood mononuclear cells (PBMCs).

Written as DNA, the CDR3 is TGTGCCAGCAGCTTAGAGGTGGTTGATACGCAGTATTTT. As protein: CASSLEVVDTQYF. The chain recombines TRBV7-8 with TRBJ2-3; D not certain. The CDR3 has 13 amino acids. Trimming stripped 1 base from V and 6 bases from J, with 8 bases between. Per the germline V gene, CDR1 is SGHVS and CDR2 is FQNEAQ.